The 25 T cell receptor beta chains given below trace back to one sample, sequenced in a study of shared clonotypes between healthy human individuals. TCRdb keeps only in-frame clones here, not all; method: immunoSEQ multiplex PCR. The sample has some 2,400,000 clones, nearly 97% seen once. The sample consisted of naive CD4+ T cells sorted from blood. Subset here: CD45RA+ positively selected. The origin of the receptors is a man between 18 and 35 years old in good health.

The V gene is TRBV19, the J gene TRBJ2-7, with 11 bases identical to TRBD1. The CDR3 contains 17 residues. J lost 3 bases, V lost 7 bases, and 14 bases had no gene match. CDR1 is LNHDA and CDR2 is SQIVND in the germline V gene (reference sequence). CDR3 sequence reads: CASTPTALGTGGYEQYF. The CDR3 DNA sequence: TGTGCCAGTACTCCCACAGCGCTGGGGACAGGGGGCTACGAGCAGTACTTC.

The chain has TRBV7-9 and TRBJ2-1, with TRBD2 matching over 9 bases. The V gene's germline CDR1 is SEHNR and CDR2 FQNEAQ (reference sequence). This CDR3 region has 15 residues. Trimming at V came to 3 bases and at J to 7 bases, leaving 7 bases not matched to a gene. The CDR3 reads CASSFTDSGGNEQFF. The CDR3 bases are TGTGCCAGCAGCTTTACTGATAGCGGGGGAAATGAGCAGTTCTTC.

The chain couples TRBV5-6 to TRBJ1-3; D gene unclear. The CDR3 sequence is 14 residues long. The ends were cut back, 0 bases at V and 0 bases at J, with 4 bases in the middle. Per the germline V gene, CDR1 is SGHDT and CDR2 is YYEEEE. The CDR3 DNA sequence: TGTGCCAGCAGCTTGGGCATCTCTGGAAACACCATATATTTT. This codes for CASSLGISGNTIYF.

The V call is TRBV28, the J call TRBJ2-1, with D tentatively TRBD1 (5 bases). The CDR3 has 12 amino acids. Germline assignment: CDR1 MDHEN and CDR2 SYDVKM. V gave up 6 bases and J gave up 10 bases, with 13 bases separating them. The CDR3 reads CASRQGRWEQFF. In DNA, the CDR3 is TGTGCCAGCAGGCAGGGTCGGTGGGAGCAGTTCTTC.

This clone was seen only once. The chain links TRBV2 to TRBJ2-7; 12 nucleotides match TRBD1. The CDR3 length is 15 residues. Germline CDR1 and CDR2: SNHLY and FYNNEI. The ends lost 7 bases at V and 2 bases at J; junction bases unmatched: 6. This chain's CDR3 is CASTLGQGATYEQYF. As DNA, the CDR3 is TGTGCCAGCACCCTGGGACAGGGGGCAACCTACGAGCAGTACTTC.

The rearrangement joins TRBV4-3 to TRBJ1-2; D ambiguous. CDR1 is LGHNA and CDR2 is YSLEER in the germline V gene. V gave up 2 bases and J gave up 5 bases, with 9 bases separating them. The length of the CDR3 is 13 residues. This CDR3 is CASSQTDHYGYTF. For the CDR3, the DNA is TGCGCCAGCAGCCAAACGGATCATTATGGCTACACCTTC.

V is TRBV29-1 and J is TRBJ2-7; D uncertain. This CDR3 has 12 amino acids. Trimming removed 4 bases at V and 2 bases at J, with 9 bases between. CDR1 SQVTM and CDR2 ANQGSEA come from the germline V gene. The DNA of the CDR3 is TGCAGCGTTGTTGGATACCCCTACGAGCAGTACTTC. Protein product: CSVVGYPYEQYF.

The CDR3 is CASSATAGVTYNEQFF. As DNA, the CDR3 is TGTGCCAGCAGCGCGACGGCGGGAGTAACCTACAATGAGCAGTTCTTC. The chain combines TRBV5-4 with TRBJ2-1, with TRBD2 matching over 7 bases. CDR3 length equals 16 residues. Germline V gives CDR1 SGHNT, CDR2 YYREEE (reference sequence). V lost 4 bases and J lost 2; bases outside the gene matches: 9.

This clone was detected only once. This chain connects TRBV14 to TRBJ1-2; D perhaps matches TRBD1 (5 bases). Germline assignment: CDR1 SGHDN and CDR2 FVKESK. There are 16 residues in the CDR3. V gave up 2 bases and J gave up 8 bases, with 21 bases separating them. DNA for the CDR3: TGTGCCAGCAGCCAAATAAATCAGGGAGTCAAGGGAGGCTACACCTTC. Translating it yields CASSQINQGVKGGYTF.

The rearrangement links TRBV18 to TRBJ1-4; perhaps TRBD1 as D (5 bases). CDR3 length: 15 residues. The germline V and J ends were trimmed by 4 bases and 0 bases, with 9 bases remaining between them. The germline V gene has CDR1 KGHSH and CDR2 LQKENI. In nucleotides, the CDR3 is TGTGCCAGCTCACGACAGCCCGCAACTAATGAAAAACTGTTTTTT. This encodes CASSRQPATNEKLFF.

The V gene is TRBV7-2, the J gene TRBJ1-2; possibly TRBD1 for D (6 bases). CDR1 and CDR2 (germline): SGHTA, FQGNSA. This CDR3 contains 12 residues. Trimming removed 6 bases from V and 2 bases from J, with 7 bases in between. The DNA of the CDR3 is TGTGCCAGCAGAACAGGGAACTATGGCTACACCTTC. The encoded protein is CASRTGNYGYTF.

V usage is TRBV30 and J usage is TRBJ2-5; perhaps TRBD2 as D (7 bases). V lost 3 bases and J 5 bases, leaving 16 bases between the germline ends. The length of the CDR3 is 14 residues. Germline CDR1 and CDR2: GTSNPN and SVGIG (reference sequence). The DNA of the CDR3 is TGTGCCTGGAGACAGGGCGGGAGCGGGGAGACCCAGTACTTC. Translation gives CAWRQGGSGETQYF. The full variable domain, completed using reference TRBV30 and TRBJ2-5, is SQTIHQWPATLVQPVGSPLSLECTVEGTSNPNLYWYRQAAGRGLQLLFYSVGIGQISSEVPQNLSASRPQDRQFILSSKKLLLSDSGFYLCAWRQGGSGETQYFGPGTRLLVL.

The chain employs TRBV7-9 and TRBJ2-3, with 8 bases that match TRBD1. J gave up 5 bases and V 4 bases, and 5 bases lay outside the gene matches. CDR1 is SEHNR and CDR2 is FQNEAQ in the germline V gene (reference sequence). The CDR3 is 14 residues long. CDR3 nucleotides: TGTGCCAGCAGCTGGGACAGGTCCGGAGATACGCAGTATTTT. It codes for CASSWDRSGDTQYF.

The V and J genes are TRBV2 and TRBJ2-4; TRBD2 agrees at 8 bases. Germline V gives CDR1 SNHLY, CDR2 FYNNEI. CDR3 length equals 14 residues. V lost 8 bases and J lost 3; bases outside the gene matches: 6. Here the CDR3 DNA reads TGTGCCAGCCGGGCGGGGGGAGTCAAAAACATTCAGTACTTC. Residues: CASRAGGVKNIQYF.

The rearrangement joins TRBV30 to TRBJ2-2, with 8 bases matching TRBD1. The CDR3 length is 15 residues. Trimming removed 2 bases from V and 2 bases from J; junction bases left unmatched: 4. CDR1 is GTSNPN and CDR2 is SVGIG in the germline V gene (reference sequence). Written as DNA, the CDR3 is TGTGCCTGGAGTCCTGGACAGGGAAACACCGGGGAGCTGTTTTTT. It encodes CAWSPGQGNTGELFF.

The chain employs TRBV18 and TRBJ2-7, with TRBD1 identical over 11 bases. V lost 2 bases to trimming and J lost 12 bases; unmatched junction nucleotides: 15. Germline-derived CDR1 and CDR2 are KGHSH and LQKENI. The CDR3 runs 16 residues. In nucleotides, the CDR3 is TGTGCCAGCTCACCATGGGACAGGGGGATGTTTTTTTGGTTGTACTTC. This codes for CASSPWDRGMFFWLYF.

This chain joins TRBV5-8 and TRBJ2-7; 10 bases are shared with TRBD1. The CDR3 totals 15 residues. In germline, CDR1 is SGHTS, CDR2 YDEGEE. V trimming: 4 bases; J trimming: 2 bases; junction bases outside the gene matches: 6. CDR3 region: CASSPRDRGPYEQYF. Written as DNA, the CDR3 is TGTGCCAGCAGCCCTCGGGACAGGGGACCCTACGAGCAGTACTTC.

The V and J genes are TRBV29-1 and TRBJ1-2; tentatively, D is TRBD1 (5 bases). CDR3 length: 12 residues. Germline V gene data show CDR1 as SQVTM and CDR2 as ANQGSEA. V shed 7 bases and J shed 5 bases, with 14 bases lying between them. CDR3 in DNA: TGCAGCGCCTCACAGGAAGTATATGGCTACACCTTC. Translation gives CSASQEVYGYTF.

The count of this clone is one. The CDR3 DNA reads TGTGCCAGCAGCTTCCCGGCCACCGGGGAGCTGTTTTTT. This translates into CASSFPATGELFF. This rearrangement joins TRBV5-4 to TRBJ2-2; no clear D. There are 13 residues in the CDR3. Trimming left V 2 bases short and J 4 bases short, with 6 bases between. CDR1 SGHNT and CDR2 YYREEE come from the germline V gene (reference sequence).

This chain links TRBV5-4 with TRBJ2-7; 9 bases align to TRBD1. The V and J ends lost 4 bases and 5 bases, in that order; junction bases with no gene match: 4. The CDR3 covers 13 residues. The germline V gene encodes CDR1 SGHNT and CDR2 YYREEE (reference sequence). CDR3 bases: TGTGCCAGCAGCAGGGGACAGGGAAACGAGCAGTACTTC. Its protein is CASSRGQGNEQYF.

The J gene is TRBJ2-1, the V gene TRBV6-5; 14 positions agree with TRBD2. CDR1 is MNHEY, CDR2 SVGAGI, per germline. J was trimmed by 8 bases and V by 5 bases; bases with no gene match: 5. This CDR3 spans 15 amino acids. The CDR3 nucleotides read TGTGCCAGCAGTCCTGGACTAGCGGGAGGCGATGAGCAGTTCTTC. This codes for CASSPGLAGGDEQFF.

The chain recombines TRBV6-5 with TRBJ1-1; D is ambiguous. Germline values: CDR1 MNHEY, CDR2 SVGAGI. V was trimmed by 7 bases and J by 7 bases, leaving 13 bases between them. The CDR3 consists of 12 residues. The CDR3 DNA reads TGTGCCAGCATATCCCACACTGATGAAGCTTTCTTT. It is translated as CASISHTDEAFF.

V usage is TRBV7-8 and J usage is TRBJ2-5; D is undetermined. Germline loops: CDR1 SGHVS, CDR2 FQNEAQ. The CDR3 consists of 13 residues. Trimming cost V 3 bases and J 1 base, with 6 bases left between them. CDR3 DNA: TGTGCCAGCAGCTTGCTATTCCAAGAGACCCAGTACTTC. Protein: CASSLLFQETQYF.

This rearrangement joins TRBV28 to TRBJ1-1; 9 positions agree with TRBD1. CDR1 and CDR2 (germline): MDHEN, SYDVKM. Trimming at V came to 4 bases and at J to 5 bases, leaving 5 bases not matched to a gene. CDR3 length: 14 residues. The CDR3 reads CASSWGTGRTEAFF. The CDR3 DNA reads TGTGCCAGCAGTTGGGGGACAGGGAGGACTGAAGCTTTCTTT.

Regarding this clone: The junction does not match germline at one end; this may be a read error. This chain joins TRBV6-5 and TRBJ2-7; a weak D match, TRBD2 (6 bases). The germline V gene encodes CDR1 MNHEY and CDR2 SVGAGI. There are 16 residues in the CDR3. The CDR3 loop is CASSYFSGTSFYEKYF. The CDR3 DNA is TGTGCCAGCAGTTACTTTAGCGGCACCTCATTCTACGAGAAGTACTTC.